This TCR beta chain was sequenced in a study of cytomegalovirus exposure and HLA in healthy donors. Both 60 Vbeta primers and 13 Jbeta primers went into the PCR. The data were produced by immunoSEQ multiplex PCR, yet TCRdb's version contains in-frame clones alone and is incomplete. The sample lists about 43,000 clones, around 58% occurring once. CDR1 SGHTA and CDR2 FQGTGA come from the germline V gene. The CDR3 runs 14 residues. Trimming took 0 bases from V and 6 from J, leaving 10 bases between them. Findings of the study overall: Cytomegalovirus-associated status was assigned to 164 TCR beta chains. The classifier was said to identify cytomegalovirus status with high specificity and sensitivity.

This clone was found once. Antigen: not known. J is TRBJ2-3 and V is TRBV7-3; weak D call: TRBD2 (6 bases). This TCR was sampled from a man aged 60 to 69 in good health and CMV-seropositive. Specimen: PBMCs. The CDR3 protein is CASSLTSGSDTQYF. The CDR3 nucleotides read TGTGCCAGCAGCTTAACCTCCGGGAGCGATACGCAGTATTTT.